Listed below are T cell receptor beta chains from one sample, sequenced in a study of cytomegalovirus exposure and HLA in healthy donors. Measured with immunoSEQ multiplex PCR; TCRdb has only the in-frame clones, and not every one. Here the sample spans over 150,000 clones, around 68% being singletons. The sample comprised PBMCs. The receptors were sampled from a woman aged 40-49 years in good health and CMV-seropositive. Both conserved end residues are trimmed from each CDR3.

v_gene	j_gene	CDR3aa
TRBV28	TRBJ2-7	ASSSGGKDGTYEQY
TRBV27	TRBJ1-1	ASSQSGETEAF
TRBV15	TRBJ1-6	ATSRARLIYSPLH
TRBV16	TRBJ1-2	ASSPQRGASNYGYT
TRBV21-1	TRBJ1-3	ASSKEGGAGNTIY
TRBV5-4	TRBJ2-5	ASSQAGGSETQY
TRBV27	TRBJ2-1	ASSSGTSLYEQF
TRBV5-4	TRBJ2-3	ASSLDRGTQY
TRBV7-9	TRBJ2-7	ASSSQGAYEQY
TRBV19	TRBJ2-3	ASTLGPGHRRKDTQY
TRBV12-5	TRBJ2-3	ASSTSGVSDTQY
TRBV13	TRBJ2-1	ASSWIGTVSYNEQF
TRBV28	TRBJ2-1	ASATPAGLAGGSNEQF
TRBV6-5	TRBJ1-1	ASTKTGDTEAF
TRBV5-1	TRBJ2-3	ASSLDTIDTQY
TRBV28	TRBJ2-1	ASRRGGGRRNGNEQF
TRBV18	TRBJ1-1	ASSPGQFEAF
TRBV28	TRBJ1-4	ASRVMAGKLF
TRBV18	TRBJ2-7	ASSPPLAGGYEQY
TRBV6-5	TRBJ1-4	ASRPGTGNEKLF
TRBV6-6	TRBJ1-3	ASRPTGAGNTIY
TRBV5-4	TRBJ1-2	ASSSTGGNYGYT
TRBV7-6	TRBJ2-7	ASSSPTGSYEQY
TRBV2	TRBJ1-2	ASSDRGSDSYP
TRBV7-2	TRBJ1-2	ASSSGLHSGYT
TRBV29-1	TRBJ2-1	SVEVWANEQF
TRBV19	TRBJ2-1	ASSWTGQDEQF
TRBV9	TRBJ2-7	ASSVGTSGGSTYEQY
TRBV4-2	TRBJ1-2	ASSQDQAGGHYGYT
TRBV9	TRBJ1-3	ASSPPQSGGNTIY
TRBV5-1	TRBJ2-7	ASSDPSGGAVVGEQY
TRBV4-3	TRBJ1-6	ASSQAGQGSPLH
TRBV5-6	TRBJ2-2	ASSLAPDSTGELF
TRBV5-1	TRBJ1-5	ASSFEGSEPQH
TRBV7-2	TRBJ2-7	ASSLGGVAGAYEQY
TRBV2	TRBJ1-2	ASSEARQGYGYT
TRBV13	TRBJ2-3	ASSPAGASQY
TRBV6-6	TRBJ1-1	ASSYPRTALNTEAF
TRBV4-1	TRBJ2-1	ASSQVLGGGTYNEQF
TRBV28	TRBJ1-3	ASRPGQGAGNTIY
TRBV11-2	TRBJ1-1	ASSPQEGGTEAF